This section outlines one T cell receptor beta chain sequence together with its context. Antigen unknown. CDR3 length: 17 residues. V lost 1 base to trimming and J lost 9 bases; unmatched junction nucleotides: 9. Germline V CDR1 and CDR2: LGHNA, YNFKEQ. Sequenced by immunoSEQ multiplex PCR; TCRdb stores in-frame clones only, minus some. The sample shows some 140,000 clones, 93% of them seen only once. The sample is drawn from a study of T cell responses to AZD1222 COVID-19 vaccine. Study-level information: It was second doses at about 4 or about 12 weeks that were pooled.

Findings and caveats of the study: The peak T cell response came first, and repertoires were sampled only after it. The number of AZD1222 recipients seropositive at baseline was only 5 to 7. Among the donors, most were white British and more were female, and clonal diversity was possibly underestimated.

Sequencing used peripheral blood, obtained on day 0 of AZD1222 vaccination. The chain couples TRBV4-2 to TRBJ2-1; 13 nucleotides line up with TRBD2. The source of this sequence is an adult in good health. Here the CDR3 reads CASSQGFGLAGVSEQFF. The CDR3 coding sequence is TGTGCCAGCAGCCAAGGGTTTGGACTAGCGGGAGTCTCTGAGCAGTTCTTC.